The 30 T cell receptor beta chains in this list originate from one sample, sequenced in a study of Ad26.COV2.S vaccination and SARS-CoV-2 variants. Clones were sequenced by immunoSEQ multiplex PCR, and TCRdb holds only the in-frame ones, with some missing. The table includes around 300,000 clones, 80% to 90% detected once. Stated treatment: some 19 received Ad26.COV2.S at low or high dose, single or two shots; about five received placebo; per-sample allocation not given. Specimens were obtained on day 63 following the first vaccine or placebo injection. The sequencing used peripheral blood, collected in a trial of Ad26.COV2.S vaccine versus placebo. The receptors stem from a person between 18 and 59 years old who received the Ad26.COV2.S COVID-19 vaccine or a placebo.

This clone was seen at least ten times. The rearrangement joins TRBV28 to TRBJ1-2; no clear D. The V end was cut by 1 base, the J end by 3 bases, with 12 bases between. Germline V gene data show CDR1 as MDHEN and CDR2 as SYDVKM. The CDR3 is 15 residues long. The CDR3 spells CASSLSLGEDYGYTF. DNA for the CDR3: TGTGCCAGCAGTTTATCCCTCGGTGAGGACTATGGCTACACCTTC.

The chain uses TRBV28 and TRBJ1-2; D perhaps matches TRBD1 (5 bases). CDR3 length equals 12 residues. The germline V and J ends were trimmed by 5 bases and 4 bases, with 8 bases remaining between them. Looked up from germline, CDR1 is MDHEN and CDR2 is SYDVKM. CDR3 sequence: CASSADIYGYTF. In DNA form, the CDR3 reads TGTGCCAGCAGTGCGGACATCTATGGCTACACCTTC.

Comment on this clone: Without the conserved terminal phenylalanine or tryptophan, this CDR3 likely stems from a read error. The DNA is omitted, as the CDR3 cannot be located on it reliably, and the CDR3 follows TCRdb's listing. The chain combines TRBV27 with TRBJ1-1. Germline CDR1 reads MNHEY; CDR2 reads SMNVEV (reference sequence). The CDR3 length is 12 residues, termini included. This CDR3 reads CASSFPSDSGLG.

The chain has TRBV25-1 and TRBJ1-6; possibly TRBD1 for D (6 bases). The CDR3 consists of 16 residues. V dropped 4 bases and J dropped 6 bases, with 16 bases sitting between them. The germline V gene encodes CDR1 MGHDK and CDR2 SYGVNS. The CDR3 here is CASSGRQVVANSPLHF. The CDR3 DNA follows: TGTGCCAGCAGTGGTCGACAGGTGGTAGCTAATTCACCCCTCCACTTT.

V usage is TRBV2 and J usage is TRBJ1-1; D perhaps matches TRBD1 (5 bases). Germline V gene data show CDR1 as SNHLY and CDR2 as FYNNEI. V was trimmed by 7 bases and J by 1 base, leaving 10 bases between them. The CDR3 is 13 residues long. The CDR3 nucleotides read TGTGCCAGCAATCCAGACAGGAACACTGAAGCTTTCTTT. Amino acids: CASNPDRNTEAFF. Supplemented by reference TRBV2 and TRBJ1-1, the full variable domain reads EPEVTQTPSHQVTQMGQEVILRCVPISNHLYFYWYRQILGQKVEFLVSFYNNEISEKSEIFDDQFSVERPDGSNFTLKIRSTKLEDSAMYFCASNPDRNTEAFFGQGTRLTVV.

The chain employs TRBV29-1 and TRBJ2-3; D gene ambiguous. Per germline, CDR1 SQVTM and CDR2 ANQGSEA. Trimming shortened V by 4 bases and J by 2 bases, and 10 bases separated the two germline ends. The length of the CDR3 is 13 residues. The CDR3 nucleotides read TGCAGCGTTGTATCCCATATCACAGATACGCAGTATTTT. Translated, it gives CSVVSHITDTQYF.

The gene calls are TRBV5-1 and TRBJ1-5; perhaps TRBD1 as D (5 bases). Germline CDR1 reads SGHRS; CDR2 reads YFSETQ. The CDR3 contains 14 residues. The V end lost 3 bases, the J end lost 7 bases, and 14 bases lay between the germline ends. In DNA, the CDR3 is TGCGCCAGCAGCTCAGCGGGGGATGGGCAGCCCCAGCATTTT. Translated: CASSSAGDGQPQHF.

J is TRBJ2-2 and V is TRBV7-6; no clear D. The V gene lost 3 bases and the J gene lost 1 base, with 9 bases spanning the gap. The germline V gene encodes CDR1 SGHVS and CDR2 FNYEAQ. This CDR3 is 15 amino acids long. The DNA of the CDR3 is TGTGCCAGCAGCTTCGTACCGGAGAACACCGGGGAGCTGTTTTTT. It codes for CASSFVPENTGELFF.

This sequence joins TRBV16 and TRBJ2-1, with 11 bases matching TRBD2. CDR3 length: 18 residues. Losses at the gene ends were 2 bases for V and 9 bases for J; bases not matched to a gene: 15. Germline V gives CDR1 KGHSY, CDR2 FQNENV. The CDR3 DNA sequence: TGTGCCAGCAGCCAACTCGCCGGGACTAGCGGCGGGGGTAGTGAGCAGTTCTTC. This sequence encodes CASSQLAGTSGGGSEQFF.

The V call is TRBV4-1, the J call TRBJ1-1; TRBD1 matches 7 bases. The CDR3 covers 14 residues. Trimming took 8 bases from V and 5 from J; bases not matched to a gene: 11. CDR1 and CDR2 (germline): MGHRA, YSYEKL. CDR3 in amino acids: CASVPSTGRTEAFF. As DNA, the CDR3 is TGCGCCAGCGTCCCCTCGACAGGGAGGACTGAAGCTTTCTTT.

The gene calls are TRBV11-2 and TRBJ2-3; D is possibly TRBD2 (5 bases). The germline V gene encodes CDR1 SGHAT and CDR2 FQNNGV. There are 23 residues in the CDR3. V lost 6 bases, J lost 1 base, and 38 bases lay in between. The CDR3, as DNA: TGTGCCAGCAGTCATACCCTTACCCTCAGCGGTGGCCTCCCCCTAGGCCGCACAGATACGCAGTATTTT. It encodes CASSHTLTLSGGLPLGRTDTQYF.

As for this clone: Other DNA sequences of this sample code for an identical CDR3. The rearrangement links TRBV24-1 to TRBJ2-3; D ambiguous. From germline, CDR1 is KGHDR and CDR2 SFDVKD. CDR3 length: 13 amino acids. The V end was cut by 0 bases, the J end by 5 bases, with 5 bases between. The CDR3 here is CATSDLLGDTQYF. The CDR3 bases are TGTGCCACCAGTGATTTGTTGGGAGATACGCAGTATTTT.

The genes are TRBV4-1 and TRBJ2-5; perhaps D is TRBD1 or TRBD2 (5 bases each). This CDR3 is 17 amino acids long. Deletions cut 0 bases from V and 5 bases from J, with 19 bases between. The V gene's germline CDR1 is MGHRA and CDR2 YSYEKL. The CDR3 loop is CASSQDPGTPNGETQYF. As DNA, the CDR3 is TGCGCCAGCAGCCAAGACCCCGGGACGCCGAATGGGGAGACCCAGTACTTC.

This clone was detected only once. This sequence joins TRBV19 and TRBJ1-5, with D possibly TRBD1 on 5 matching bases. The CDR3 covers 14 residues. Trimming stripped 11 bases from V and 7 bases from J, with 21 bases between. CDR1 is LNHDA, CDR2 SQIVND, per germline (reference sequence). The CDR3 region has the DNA TGTGCCGCTCGGGACCCACTAAGGAACCAGCCCCAGCATTTT. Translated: CAARDPLRNQPQHF. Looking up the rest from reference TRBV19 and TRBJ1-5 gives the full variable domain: DGGITQSPKYLFRKEGQNVTLSCEQNLNHDAMYWYRQDPGQGLRLIYYSQIVNDFQKGDIAEGYSVSREKKESFPLTVTSAQKNPTAFYLCAARDPLRNQPQHFGDGTRLSIL.

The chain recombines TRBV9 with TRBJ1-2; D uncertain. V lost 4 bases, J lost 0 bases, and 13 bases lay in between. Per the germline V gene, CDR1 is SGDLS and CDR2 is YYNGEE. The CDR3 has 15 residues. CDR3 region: CASSPRTVSNYGYTF. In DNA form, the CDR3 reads TGTGCCAGCAGCCCGCGCACAGTGTCTAACTATGGCTACACCTTC.

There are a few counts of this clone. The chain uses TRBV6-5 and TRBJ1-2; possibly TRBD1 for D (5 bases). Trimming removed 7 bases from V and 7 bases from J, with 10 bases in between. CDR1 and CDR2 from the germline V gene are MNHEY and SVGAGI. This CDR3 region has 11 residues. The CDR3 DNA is TGTGCCAGCAACCTCGGGGGTGGCTACACCTTC. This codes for CASNLGGGYTF.

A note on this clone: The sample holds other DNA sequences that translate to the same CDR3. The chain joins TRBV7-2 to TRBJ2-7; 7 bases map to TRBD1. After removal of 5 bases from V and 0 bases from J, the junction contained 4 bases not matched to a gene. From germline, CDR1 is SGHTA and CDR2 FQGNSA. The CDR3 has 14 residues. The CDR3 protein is CASSLGTASYEQYF. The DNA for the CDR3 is TGTGCCAGCAGCCTCGGGACAGCCTCCTACGAGCAGTACTTC.

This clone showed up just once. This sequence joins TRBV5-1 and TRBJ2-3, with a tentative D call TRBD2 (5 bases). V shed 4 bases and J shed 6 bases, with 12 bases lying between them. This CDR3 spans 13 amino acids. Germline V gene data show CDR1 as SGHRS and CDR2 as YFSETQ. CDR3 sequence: CASSRTREDTQYF. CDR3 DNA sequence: TGCGCCAGCAGCCGGACGAGGGAGGATACGCAGTATTTT.

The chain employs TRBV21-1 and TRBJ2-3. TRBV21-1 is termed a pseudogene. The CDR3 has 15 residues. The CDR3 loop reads CASSKIHRSTDTQYF. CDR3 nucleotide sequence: TGTGCCAGCAGCAAAATTCACCGCAGCACAGATACGCAGTATTTT.

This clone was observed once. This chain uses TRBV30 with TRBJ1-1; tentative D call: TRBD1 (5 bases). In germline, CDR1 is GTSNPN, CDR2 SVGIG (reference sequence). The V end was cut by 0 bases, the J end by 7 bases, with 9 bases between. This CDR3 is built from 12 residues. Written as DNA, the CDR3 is TGTGCCTGGAGTGTAGGCAGGGTTGAAGCTTTCTTT. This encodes CAWSVGRVEAFF.

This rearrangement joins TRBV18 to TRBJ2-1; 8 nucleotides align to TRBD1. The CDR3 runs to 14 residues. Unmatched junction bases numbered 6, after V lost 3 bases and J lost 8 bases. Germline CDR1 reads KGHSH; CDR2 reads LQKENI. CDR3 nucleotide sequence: TGTGCCAGCTCACCGGACAGGGATTTGGATGAGCAGTTCTTC. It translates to CASSPDRDLDEQFF.

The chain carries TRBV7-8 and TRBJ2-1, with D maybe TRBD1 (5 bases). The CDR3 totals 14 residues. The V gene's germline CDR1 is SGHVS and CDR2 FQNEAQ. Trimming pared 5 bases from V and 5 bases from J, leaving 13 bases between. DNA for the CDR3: TGTGCCAGCAGCCCATGGGGCTACCACAATGAGCAGTTCTTC. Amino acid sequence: CASSPWGYHNEQFF.

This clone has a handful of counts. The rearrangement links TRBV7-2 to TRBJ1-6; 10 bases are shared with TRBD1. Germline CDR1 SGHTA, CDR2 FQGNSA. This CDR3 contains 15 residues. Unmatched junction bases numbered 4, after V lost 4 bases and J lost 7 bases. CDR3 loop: CASSWTGGGNSPLHF. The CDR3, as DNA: TGTGCCAGCAGCTGGACAGGGGGTGGAAATTCACCCCTCCACTTT.

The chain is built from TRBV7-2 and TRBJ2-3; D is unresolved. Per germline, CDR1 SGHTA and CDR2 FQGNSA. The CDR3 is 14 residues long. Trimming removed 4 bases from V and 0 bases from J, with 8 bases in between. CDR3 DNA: TGTGCCAGCAGCTCCACGCCTAGCACAGATACGCAGTATTTT. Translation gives CASSSTPSTDTQYF.

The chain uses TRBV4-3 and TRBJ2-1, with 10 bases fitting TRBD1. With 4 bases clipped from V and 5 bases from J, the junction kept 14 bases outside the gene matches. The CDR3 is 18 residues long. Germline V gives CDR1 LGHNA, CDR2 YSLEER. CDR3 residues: CASSRQIPGQGLNNEQFF. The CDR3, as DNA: TGCGCCAGCAGCCGCCAAATTCCGGGACAGGGGCTTAACAATGAGCAGTTCTTC.

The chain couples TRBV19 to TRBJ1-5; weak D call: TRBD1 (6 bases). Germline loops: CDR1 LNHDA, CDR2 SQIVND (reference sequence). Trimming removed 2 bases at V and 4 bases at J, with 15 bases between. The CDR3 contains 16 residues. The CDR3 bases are TGTGCCAGTAGTATAAGGGACACCCGCAATAATCAGCCCCAGCATTTT. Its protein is CASSIRDTRNNQPQHF.

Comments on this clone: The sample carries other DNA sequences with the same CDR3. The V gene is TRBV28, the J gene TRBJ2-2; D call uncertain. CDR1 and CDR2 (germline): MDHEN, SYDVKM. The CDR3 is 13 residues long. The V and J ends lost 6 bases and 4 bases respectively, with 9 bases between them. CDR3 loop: CASSLRGTGELFF. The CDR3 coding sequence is TGTGCCAGCAGCCTTCGAGGCACCGGGGAGCTGTTTTTT.

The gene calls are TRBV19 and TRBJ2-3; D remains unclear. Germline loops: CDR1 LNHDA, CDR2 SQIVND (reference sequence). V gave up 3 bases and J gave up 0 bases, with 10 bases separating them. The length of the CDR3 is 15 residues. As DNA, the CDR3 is TGTGCCAGTAGTATGAGGCCCCTAAGCACAGATACGCAGTATTTT. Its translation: CASSMRPLSTDTQYF.

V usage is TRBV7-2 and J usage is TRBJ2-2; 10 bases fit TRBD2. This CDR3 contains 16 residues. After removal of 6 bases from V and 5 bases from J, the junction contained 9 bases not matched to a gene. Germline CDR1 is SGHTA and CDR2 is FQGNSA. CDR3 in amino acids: CASRAYLAGVTGELFF. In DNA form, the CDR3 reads TGTGCCAGCAGAGCTTACCTAGCGGGAGTAACCGGGGAGCTGTTTTTT.

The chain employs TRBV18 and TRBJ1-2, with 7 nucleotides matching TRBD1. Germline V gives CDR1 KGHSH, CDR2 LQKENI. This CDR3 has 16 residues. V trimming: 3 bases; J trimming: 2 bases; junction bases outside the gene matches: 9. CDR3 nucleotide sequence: TGTGCCAGCTCACCCCCTTCCCGACAGGGAAACTATGGCTACACCTTC. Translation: CASSPPSRQGNYGYTF.